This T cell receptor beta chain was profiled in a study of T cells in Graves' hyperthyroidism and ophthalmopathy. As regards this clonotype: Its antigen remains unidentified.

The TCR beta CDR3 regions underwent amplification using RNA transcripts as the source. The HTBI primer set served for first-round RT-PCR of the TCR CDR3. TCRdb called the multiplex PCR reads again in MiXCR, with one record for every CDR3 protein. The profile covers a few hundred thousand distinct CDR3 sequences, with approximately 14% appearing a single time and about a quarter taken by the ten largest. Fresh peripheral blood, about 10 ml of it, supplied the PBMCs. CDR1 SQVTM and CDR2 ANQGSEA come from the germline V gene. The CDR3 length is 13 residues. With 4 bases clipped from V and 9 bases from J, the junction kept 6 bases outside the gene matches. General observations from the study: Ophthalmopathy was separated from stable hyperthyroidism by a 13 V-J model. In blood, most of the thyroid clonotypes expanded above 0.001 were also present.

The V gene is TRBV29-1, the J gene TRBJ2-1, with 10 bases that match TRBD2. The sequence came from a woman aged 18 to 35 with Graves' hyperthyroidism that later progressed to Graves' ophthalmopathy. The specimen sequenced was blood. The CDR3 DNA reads TGCAGCGTTGGGACTAGCGGACAAGGTGAGCAGTTCTTC. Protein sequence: CSVGTSGQGEQFF.